Listed here is a single TCR beta chain. These data come from a study of T cell clones after liver transplantation. Study context: Third-party-reactive TCRbeta sequences from pre-transplant mixed lymphocyte reactions served as antigen-independent comparators.

The table came from immunoSEQ multiplex PCR; TCRdb's copy has only in-frame clones and leaves some out. The table includes some 110,000 clones, approximately 90% detected once. The CDR3 runs to 15 residues. Germline loops: CDR1 SGHAT, CDR2 FQNNGV. Between the trimmed V and J ends, which lost 6 bases and 2 bases, there was a span of 14 bases. This chain joins TRBV11-2 and TRBJ1-5; D is possibly TRBD1 (6 bases). The specimen comprised CD4+ T cells from blood, sampled 12 months after liver transplant. This receptor was taken from a human patient who received a liver transplant. Some of the T cells might come from the graft donor. CDR3 nucleotides: TGTGCCAGCAGGGCCACAGGGACGGGCAATCAGCCCCAGCATTTT. Its protein product is CASRATGTGNQPQHF. The entire variable domain, with the rest obtained from reference TRBV11-2 and TRBJ1-5, is as follows: EAGVAQSPRYKIIEKRQSVAFWCNPISGHATLYWYQQILGQGPKLLIQFQNNGVVDDSQLPKDRFSAERLKGVDSTLKIQPAKLEDSAVYLCASRATGTGNQPQHFGDGTRLSIL.